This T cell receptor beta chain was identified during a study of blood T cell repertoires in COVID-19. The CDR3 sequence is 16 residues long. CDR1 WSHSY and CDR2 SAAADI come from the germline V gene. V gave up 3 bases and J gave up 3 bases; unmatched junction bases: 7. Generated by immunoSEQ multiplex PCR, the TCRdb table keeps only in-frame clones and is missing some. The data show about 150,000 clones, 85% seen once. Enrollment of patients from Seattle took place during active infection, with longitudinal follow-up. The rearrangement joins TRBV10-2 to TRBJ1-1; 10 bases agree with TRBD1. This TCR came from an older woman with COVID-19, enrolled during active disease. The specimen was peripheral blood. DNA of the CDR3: TGCGCCAGCAGTGAACAGACCGGGACAGGGGACACTGAAGCTTTCTTT. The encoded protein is CASSEQTGTGDTEAFF.